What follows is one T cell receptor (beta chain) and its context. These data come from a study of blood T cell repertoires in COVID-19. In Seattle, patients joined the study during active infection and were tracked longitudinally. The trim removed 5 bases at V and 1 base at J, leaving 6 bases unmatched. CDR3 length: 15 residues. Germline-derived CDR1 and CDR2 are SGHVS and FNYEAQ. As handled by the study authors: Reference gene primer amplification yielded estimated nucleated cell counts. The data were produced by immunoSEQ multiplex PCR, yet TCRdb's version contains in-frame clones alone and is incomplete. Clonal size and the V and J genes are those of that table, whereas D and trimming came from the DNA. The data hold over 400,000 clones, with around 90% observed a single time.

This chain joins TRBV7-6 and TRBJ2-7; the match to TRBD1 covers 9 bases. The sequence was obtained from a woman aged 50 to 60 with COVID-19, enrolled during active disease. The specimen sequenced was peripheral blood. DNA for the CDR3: TGTGCCAGCAGCCAAACCGACAGGGGGTCCTACGAGCAGTACTTC. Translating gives CASSQTDRGSYEQYF.